One sample yielded the 16 T cell receptor beta chains listed below, sequenced in a study of human T cells and chemical hapten exposure. Regarding time point: patch test 2, 6 weeks after DPC sensitization. Treatment here: therapeutic diphenylcyclopropenone sensitization with weekly scalp DPC. Each CDR3 protein is one row after TCRdb ran MiXCR on the RACE reads. The repertoire holds around 80,000 distinct CDR3 sequences, with approximately 7% as singletons. The sequences come from whole blood, collected in connection with sensitization to the hapten diphenylcyclopropenone (DPC). The origin of the receptors is a woman in her thirties with alopecia areata. Some clones in this sample may be carry-over from other donors' samples.

This clonotype was detected only a few times. The rearrangement links TRBV7-2 to TRBJ2-4, with D perhaps matching TRBD1 (5 bases). This CDR3 is built from 12 residues. The V gene's germline CDR1 is SGHTA and CDR2 FQGNSA. Trimming took 1 base from V and 11 from J, leaving 9 bases between them. This chain's CDR3 is CASSLVGVFQYF. In DNA form, the CDR3 reads TGTGCCAGCAGCTTAGTAGGGGTTTTTCAGTACTTC.

Many counts were recorded for this clonotype. The rearrangement uses TRBV6-1 and TRBJ2-7, with D unclear. V lost 0 bases to trimming and J lost 4 bases, with 10 bases between them. The CDR3 is made up of 14 amino acids. Germline V CDR1 and CDR2: MNHNS, SASEGT. CDR3 residues: CASSEALGIYEQYF. The CDR3 nucleotides are TGTGCCAGCAGTGAAGCGCTGGGGATATACGAGCAGTACTTC.

This clonotype was seen a handful of times. The rearrangement joins TRBV6-1 to TRBJ2-1; 10 nucleotides line up with TRBD2. Germline-derived CDR1 and CDR2 are MNHNS and SASEGT. Losses at the gene ends were 7 bases for V and 8 bases for J; bases not matched to a gene: 14. CDR3 length: 16 residues. The DNA for the CDR3 is TGTGCCAGCAACCCAACGGAGCGGGGGGGCACATATGAGCAGTTCTTC. As protein: CASNPTERGGTYEQFF.

This rearrangement joins TRBV12-3 or TRBV12-4 to TRBJ1-1; TRBD1 might be the D (6 bases). This CDR3 spans 14 amino acids. V was shortened by 2 bases and J by 0 bases, with 7 bases between the two germline ends. CDR3 protein: CASSLKGVNTEAFF. The CDR3 coding sequence is TGTGCCAGCAGTTTAAAGGGGGTGAACACTGAAGCTTTCTTT.

This clonotype was seen ten or more times. CDR3 region: CSLVLDTQYF. In nucleotides, the CDR3 is TGCAGTCTGGTGCTAGATACGCAGTATTTT. The J gene is TRBJ2-3, the V gene TRBV29-1; the D is unclear. The germline gives CDR1 SQVTM, CDR2 ANQGSEA. The CDR3 totals 10 residues.

This clonotype was detected many times. This chain joins TRBV29-1 and TRBJ2-1; 10 nucleotides align to TRBD1. The germline gives CDR1 SQVTM, CDR2 ANQGSEA. The CDR3 has 14 residues. The V gene end was trimmed by 7 bases and the J gene end by 4 bases; junction bases not matched to a gene: 7. CDR3 loop: CSAVGDRGYNEQFF. CDR3 nucleotides: TGCAGCGCTGTAGGGGACAGGGGTTACAATGAGCAGTTCTTC.

This clonotype was observed a handful of times. The chain has TRBV12-3 or TRBV12-4 and TRBJ1-2; 7 bases agree with TRBD1. J gave up 8 bases and V 5 bases, and 11 bases lay outside the gene matches. The CDR3 is made up of 14 amino acids. The CDR3 here is CASSNDRVFAGYTF. The CDR3 region has the DNA TGTGCCAGCAGTAATGACAGGGTTTTCGCCGGCTACACCTTC.

This clonotype was counted ten times or more. The rearrangement uses TRBV11-2 and TRBJ2-3, with TRBD2 as a possible D gene (6 bases). The CDR3 length is 20 residues. The V end was cut by 0 bases, the J end by 1 base, with 23 bases between. Germline assignment: CDR1 SGHAT and CDR2 FQNNGV. CDR3 region: CASSLDPFGGAQWGTDTQYF. CDR3 coding DNA: TGTGCCAGCAGCTTAGATCCCTTTGGAGGGGCACAGTGGGGCACAGATACGCAGTATTTT.

The rearrangement joins TRBV7-6 to TRBJ1-2; 12 nucleotides line up with TRBD1. From germline, CDR1 is SGHVS and CDR2 FNYEAQ. V trimming: 2 bases; J trimming: 8 bases; junction bases outside the gene matches: 6. CDR3 length: 15 residues. In DNA form, the CDR3 reads TGTGCCAGCAGCTTATGGGACAGGGGGCGCGGGGGCTACACCTTC. As protein: CASSLWDRGRGGYTF.

This clonotype was counted many times. The chain is built from TRBV18 and TRBJ2-7, with 8 bases aligning to TRBD1. The V gene's germline CDR1 is KGHSH and CDR2 LQKENI. The CDR3 consists of 16 residues. V shed 0 bases and J 5 bases; nucleotides not matched to a gene: 9. Here the CDR3 reads CASSPPQGAEINEQYF. Here the CDR3 DNA reads TGTGCCAGCTCACCACCTCAGGGGGCCGAAATCAACGAGCAGTACTTC. Variable domain in full (rest from reference TRBV18 and TRBJ2-7): NAGVMQNPRHLVRRRGQEARLRCSPMKGHSHVYWYRQLPEEGLKFMVYLQKENIIDESGMPKERFSAEFPKEGPSILRIQQVVRGDSAAYFCASSPPQGAEINEQYFGPGTRLTVT.

The rearrangement joins TRBV12-3 or TRBV12-4 to TRBJ2-5; a possible D gene is TRBD2 (6 bases). V was pared by 6 bases and J by 5 bases, with 19 bases between. The CDR3 spans 15 residues. The CDR3 protein is CASSRSRGGGETQYF. The CDR3, as DNA: TGTGCCAGCAGCCGCTCTCGGGGTGGGGGGGAGACCCAGTACTTC.

This clonotype has a count of ten or more. The gene calls are TRBV9 and TRBJ2-5, with 8 positions matching TRBD1. Germline CDR1 is SGDLS and CDR2 is YYNGEE. The CDR3 is 14 amino acids. J lost 5 bases, V lost 2 bases, and 5 bases had no gene match. CDR3 sequence: CASSVGQGQETQYF. The CDR3 DNA reads as TGTGCCAGCAGCGTCGGACAGGGACAGGAGACCCAGTACTTC.

The rearrangement links TRBV5-6 to TRBJ1-6, with D tentatively TRBD1 (5 bases). Germline loops: CDR1 SGHDT, CDR2 YYEEEE. CDR3 length: 16 amino acids. V was trimmed by 5 bases and J by 5 bases, leaving 17 bases between them. CDR3: CASSQGTGRDNSPLHF. The CDR3 nucleotides are TGTGCCAGCAGTCAGGGAACGGGACGGGATAATTCACCCCTCCACTTT.

The chain employs TRBV5-1 and TRBJ1-2; a possible D gene is TRBD1 (5 bases). V was cut by 3 bases and J by 5 bases, with 14 bases left in between. The CDR3 loop spans 14 amino acids. Germline V CDR1 and CDR2: SGHRS, YFSETQ. This CDR3 is CASSSEGYEYGYTF. CDR3 bases: TGCGCCAGCAGCTCAGAGGGGTACGAATATGGCTACACCTTC.

This clonotype was counted between two and nine times. This chain joins TRBV5-1 and TRBJ2-6; D gene uncertain. Germline V gives CDR1 SGHRS, CDR2 YFSETQ. With 0 bases removed from V and 0 bases from J, the gap between germline ends came to 10 bases. The CDR3 covers 17 residues. The DNA for the CDR3 is TGCGCCAGCAGCTTGGCGGTTCGGCCCTCTGGGGCCAACGTCCTGACTTTC. Translation gives CASSLAVRPSGANVLTF.

This chain joins TRBV20-1 and TRBJ1-2; D may be TRBD1 (6 bases). V lost 6 bases and J lost 3, with 26 bases in between. The CDR3 extends over 17 amino acids. The germline gives CDR1 DFQATT, CDR2 SNEGSKA (reference sequence). The chain's CDR3 is CSARAAGGHSEYYGYTF. In DNA, the CDR3 is TGCAGTGCACGGGCGGCGGGGGGCCACTCGGAATACTATGGCTACACCTTC.